The source of this TCR beta chain is a study of blood T cell repertoires in COVID-19 (dated by TCRdb to the early 2020s). With regard to the full study: The collaborator samples originated in the United States, Italy and Spain and spanned the acute and convalescent phases of COVID-19. The repertoires were made available in a free public database intended to serve as a resource for research on the immune response to SARS-CoV-2. Where HLA class I and class II types were available, the types were taken from metadata supplied by the sample provider, not from assay-based typing. Deeply sampled blood TCRbeta repertoires from subjects exposed to, actively infected with, or recovered from COVID-19 were included in the dataset. A de-identified subject ID, COVID-19 status, age in years and sex were almost always included in the sample metadata. The prospective study material was composed of cDNA or gDNA derived from T cells, B-cell-depleted T cells, or PBMCs. Samples came from the ongoing ImmuneRACE study (first 160 participants) plus 1,254 subjects from 6 global collaborators. What the study reported, not specific to this receptor: The quantity of clinical and demographic metadata differed by source and by participant and was supplied without curation.

TCRbeta CDR3 regions were amplified from genomic DNA by means of the immunoSEQ Assay, a bias-controlled multiplex PCR. In the authors' own workflow: Nucleated cell counts per sample were estimated from amplification of reference gene primers within the assay. Sequence reads were collapsed and filtered to measure the absolute abundance of every unique TCRbeta CDR3 rearrangement. For each sample, productive Simpson clonality was calculated as the square root of Simpson's diversity index over productive rearrangements. In its TCRdb copy, this immuneACCESS table keeps in-frame sequences only and misses some clones. Where compared with another copy, unresolved V genes explain less than half of these, and the others have no known cause. The DNA was the basis for D and trimming; V, J and clone size are from that table. For this sample the table gives about 240,000 clones, of which about four fifths were detected only once. About 4.4% of the sample is in the top ten clones.

Turning to this clone: Its antigen is not yet known. The input lacks base qualities; no much larger clone sits a single base away.

From the cysteine through the phenylalanine, the CDR3 covers 12 amino acids. This entry keeps only the CDR3 DNA: 36 bases, framed from base 1. Relative to germline, V is 5 bases shorter and J is 7 bases shorter, with 11 bases between their ends. Per the germline V gene (reference sequence), SEHNR is the CDR1 and FQNEAQ is the CDR2. The collaborating institutions used their own protocols to collect whole blood in K2EDTA tubes. For TCRbeta analysis, collaborators shipped samples in one of three forms: frozen whole blood, isolated PBMCs, or DNA extracted from either of those sample types. Sample: peripheral blood. The receptor was isolated from a woman aged 70-85 years with acute or convalescent COVID-19. This receptor chain uses TRBV7-9 and TRBJ1-1; TRBD1 is possibly the D segment (6 matching bases). The nucleotide sequence is TGTGCCAGCAGCACCGGACAGAGTGAAGCTTTCTTT. It translates as CASSTGQSEAFF.